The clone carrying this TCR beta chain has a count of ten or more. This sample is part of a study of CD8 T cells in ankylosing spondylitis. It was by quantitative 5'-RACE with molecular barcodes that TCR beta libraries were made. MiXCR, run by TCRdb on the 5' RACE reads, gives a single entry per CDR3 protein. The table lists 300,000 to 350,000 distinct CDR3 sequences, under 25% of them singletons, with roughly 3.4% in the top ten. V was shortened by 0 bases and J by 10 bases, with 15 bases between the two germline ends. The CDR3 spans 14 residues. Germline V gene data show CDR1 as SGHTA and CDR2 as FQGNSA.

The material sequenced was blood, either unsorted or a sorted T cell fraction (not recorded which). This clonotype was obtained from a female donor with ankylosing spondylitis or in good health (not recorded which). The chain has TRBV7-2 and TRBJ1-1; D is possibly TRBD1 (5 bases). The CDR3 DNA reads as TGTGCCAGCAGCTTAGCGAGCGGGGGACGGGCAGCTTTCTTT. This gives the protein CASSLASGGRAAFF.